This T cell receptor beta chain appears in the sequencing data of a study of cytomegalovirus exposure and HLA in healthy donors. The overall study: Previous work identified some 120 million unique TCR beta sequences from approximately 190 million T cells.

Findings of the study overall: Productive status was seen about 87% or about 30% of the time for most TCR beta V segments in an earlier analysis. Reported results showed that the classifier diagnosed cytomegalovirus status with high specificity and sensitivity. Most subjects' HLA-A and HLA-B alleles were reportedly predicted from TCR beta sequences.

Remarks on this clone: Its antigen remains unknown.

PCR involved 60 Vbeta and 13 Jbeta primers. The repertoire was sequenced with immunoSEQ multiplex PCR; TCRdb's copy has only in-frame clones and lacks some. Of 79,000 or so clones detected, 60% to 80% appear once; the ten largest clones hold about 20%. The origin of this receptor is a woman in her thirties or forties in good health and CMV-seropositive. Material: PBMCs.

CDR3 region: CASSLLGVTGANVLTF. DNA for the CDR3: TGTGCCAGCAGCCTCCTCGGGGTGACGGGGGCCAACGTCCTGACTTTC. The rearrangement joins TRBV14 to TRBJ2-6; TRBD2 might be the D (5 bases). Germline CDR1 is SGHDN and CDR2 is FVKESK. V was pared by 4 bases and J by 4 bases, with 14 bases between. The CDR3 totals 16 residues.